Following are 20 T cell receptor beta chains from one sample sequenced in a study of T cell responses to AZD1222 COVID-19 vaccine. Some clones are missing from TCRdb's copy, which holds only in-frame ones; the method was immunoSEQ multiplex PCR. The sample shows roughly 150,000 clones, roughly nine tenths of them seen only once. This sample comprised peripheral blood, obtained on day 0 of AZD1222 vaccination. The receptors were gathered from an adult in good health.

The V call is TRBV7-9, the J call TRBJ2-2, with TRBD2 matching 10 bases. The J segment lost 1 base and the V segment lost 5 bases, leaving 7 bases of the junction unmatched. Looked up from germline, CDR1 is SEHNR and CDR2 is FQNEAQ (reference sequence). The CDR3 extends over 17 amino acids. The DNA for the CDR3 is TGTGCCAGCAGCAGTCATTCTAGCGGGGGGAACACCGGGGAGCTGTTTTTT. This gives the protein CASSSHSSGGNTGELFF.

The chain links TRBV19 to TRBJ2-1; TRBD1 matches at 8 bases. V was clipped by 5 bases and J by 2 bases; unmatched bases: 5. CDR3 length: 15 residues. Germline lookup yields CDR1 LNHDA and CDR2 SQIVND (reference sequence). The CDR3 sequence is CASSGDRPPYNEQFF. As DNA, the CDR3 is TGTGCCAGTAGTGGGGACAGGCCCCCCTACAATGAGCAGTTCTTC. Looking up the rest from reference TRBV19 and TRBJ2-1 gives the full variable domain: DGGITQSPKYLFRKEGQNVTLSCEQNLNHDAMYWYRQDPGQGLRLIYYSQIVNDFQKGDIAEGYSVSREKKESFPLTVTSAQKNPTAFYLCASSGDRPPYNEQFFGPGTRLTVL.

The chain employs TRBV4-3 and TRBJ1-2; maybe TRBD1 (5 bases). CDR1 and CDR2 from the germline V gene are LGHNA and YSLEER. Trimming stripped 0 bases from V and 4 bases from J, with 12 bases between. This CDR3 is 15 amino acids long. CDR3 amino acids: CASSQDWQGSYGYTF. The CDR3 nucleotides read TGCGCCAGCAGCCAAGACTGGCAGGGTAGCTATGGCTACACCTTC.

This clone was recorded once. The chain joins TRBV5-1 to TRBJ1-1; tentatively, D is TRBD1 (5 bases). The CDR3 is 13 amino acids. The germline V and J ends were trimmed by 4 bases and 4 bases, with 11 bases remaining between them. Per germline, CDR1 SGHRS and CDR2 YFSETQ. CDR3 nucleotides: TGCGCCAGCAGCCCCGGGACGGTCACTGAAGCTTTCTTT. Translated: CASSPGTVTEAFF.

The CDR3 bases are TGTGCCAGCGGTGGGGACAGACATTCACCCCTCCACTTT. Encoded protein: CASGGDRHSPLHF. J is TRBJ1-6 and V is TRBV28, with TRBD1 matching 7 bases. J was trimmed by 8 bases and V by 8 bases; bases with no gene match: 6. There are 13 residues in the CDR3. CDR1 and CDR2 from the germline V gene are MDHEN and SYDVKM. Combining the CDR3 with reference TRBV28 and TRBJ1-6 gives the whole variable domain DVKVTQSSRYLVKRTGEKVFLECVQDMDHENMFWYRQDPGLGLRLIYFSYDVKMKEKGDIPEGYSVSREKKERFSLILESASTNQTSMYLCASGGDRHSPLHFGNGTRLTVT.

The V gene is TRBV6-5, the J gene TRBJ2-7; the D is unclear. The V end was cut by 7 bases, the J end by 1 base, with 8 bases between. Germline V gives CDR1 MNHEY, CDR2 SVGAGI. This CDR3 spans 12 amino acids. The CDR3, as DNA: TGTGCCAGCAACTTACTATCCTACGAGCAGTACTTC. It specifies CASNLLSYEQYF.

The rearrangement uses TRBV24-1 and TRBJ2-7; D might be TRBD2 (5 bases). V was trimmed by 6 bases and J by 7 bases, leaving 21 bases between them. In germline, CDR1 is KGHDR, CDR2 SFDVKD. This CDR3 is 15 amino acids long. The CDR3 loop is CATSTGSSPSLEQYF. CDR3 coding DNA: TGTGCCACCAGTACGGGGAGTTCCCCATCTTTGGAGCAGTACTTC.

This clone was seen a few times. The chain uses TRBV4-1 and TRBJ1-1; D is unresolved. Germline CDR1 reads MGHRA; CDR2 reads YSYEKL. V was shortened by 4 bases and J by 1 base, with 13 bases between the two germline ends. This CDR3 contains 15 residues. For the CDR3, the DNA is TGCGCCAGCAGCCCGGAATCATCCACGAACACTGAAGCTTTCTTT. This sequence encodes CASSPESSTNTEAFF.

This chain links TRBV12-3 or TRBV12-4 with TRBJ2-7; D perhaps matches TRBD1 (6 bases). V gave up 5 bases and J gave up 3 bases, with 11 bases separating them. This CDR3 has 13 residues. CDR3 sequence reads: CASSRTVYYEQYF. The CDR3 DNA reads TGTGCCAGCAGTCGGACAGTTTACTACGAGCAGTACTTC.

The rearrangement links TRBV10-3 to TRBJ1-2, with 9 bases that match TRBD1. In germline, CDR1 is ENHRY, CDR2 SYGVKD. This CDR3 is 14 amino acids long. V trimming: 0 bases; J trimming: 5 bases; junction bases outside the gene matches: 1. CDR3 region: CAISESGQGYGYTF. As DNA, the CDR3 is TGTGCCATCAGTGAGTCGGGACAGGGATATGGCTACACCTTC.

This rearrangement joins TRBV28 to TRBJ1-1; TRBD1 is a possible D gene (5 bases). From germline, CDR1 is MDHEN and CDR2 SYDVKM. Trimming shortened V by 6 bases and J by 1 base, and 9 bases separated the two germline ends. The CDR3 is made up of 13 amino acids. For the CDR3, the DNA is TGTGCCAGCAGGGGGACGGCGAACACTGAAGCTTTCTTT. Its translation: CASRGTANTEAFF.

The V gene is TRBV6-5, the J gene TRBJ1-1; D possibly corresponds to TRBD1 (6 bases). Germline V gene lookup returns CDR1 MNHEY and CDR2 SVGAGI. This CDR3 is 15 amino acids long. V was pared by 1 base and J by 4 bases, with 13 bases between. The DNA of the CDR3 is TGTGCCAGCAGTTACTGGAGGGGGGTAAGCACTGAAGCTTTCTTT. It is translated as CASSYWRGVSTEAFF.

J is TRBJ1-1 and V is TRBV5-4; 10 bases align to TRBD1. Per germline, CDR1 SGHNT and CDR2 YYREEE (reference sequence). The V gene end was trimmed by 5 bases and the J gene end by 5 bases; junction bases not matched to a gene: 9. This CDR3 has 15 amino acids. CDR3 protein: CASSPDRGRWTEAFF. The CDR3 DNA is TGTGCCAGCAGTCCCGACAGGGGGCGATGGACTGAAGCTTTCTTT.

The chain has TRBV11-2 and TRBJ1-5; D is unclear. With 0 bases removed from V and 6 bases from J, the gap between germline ends came to 12 bases. The CDR3 covers 15 residues. Germline V gives CDR1 SGHAT, CDR2 FQNNGV. In DNA form, the CDR3 reads TGTGCCAGCAGCTTAGAGGGCAGTTCCAGTCAGCCCCAGCATTTT. Encoded protein: CASSLEGSSSQPQHF.

The V gene is TRBV7-2, the J gene TRBJ1-5; D is perhaps TRBD1 (5 bases). The length of the CDR3 is 16 residues. V was pared by 1 base and J by 0 bases, with 10 bases between. CDR1 and CDR2 from the germline V gene are SGHTA and FQGNSA. The CDR3 nucleotides read TGTGCCAGCAGCTTAGATGCGACAGATAGCAATCAGCCCCAGCATTTT. Protein sequence: CASSLDATDSNQPQHF.

The chain links TRBV28 to TRBJ2-7, with 14 bases identical to TRBD2. CDR3 length equals 16 residues. The J segment lost 4 bases and the V segment lost 5 bases, leaving 7 bases of the junction unmatched. Germline V CDR1 and CDR2: MDHEN, SYDVKM. CDR3 residues: CASSGWRLAGGYEQYF. The CDR3 DNA reads TGTGCCAGCAGTGGCTGGCGACTAGCGGGAGGGTACGAGCAGTACTTC.

The chain combines TRBV19 with TRBJ1-1; 9 bases are a match to TRBD1. CDR1 and CDR2 from the germline V gene are LNHDA and SQIVND (reference sequence). Germline trimming cut 6 bases from V and 4 bases from J; bases unmatched to any gene: 9. There are 15 residues in the CDR3. CDR3 nucleotide sequence: TGTGCCAGTAGCACTGGACAGGGGAGTGGCACTGAAGCTTTCTTT. Amino acids: CASSTGQGSGTEAFF.

This rearrangement joins TRBV20-1 to TRBJ1-1; D might be TRBD1 (5 bases). In germline, CDR1 is DFQATT, CDR2 SNEGSKA (reference sequence). Deletions cut 3 bases from V and 0 bases from J, with 11 bases between. CDR3 length equals 14 residues. The chain's CDR3 is CSASLGRVNTEAFF. CDR3 nucleotide sequence: TGCAGTGCTAGTTTGGGGCGGGTGAACACTGAAGCTTTCTTT.

This clone was counted a few times. The chain uses TRBV7-2 and TRBJ1-4, with no clear D. Germline V gene lookup returns CDR1 SGHTA and CDR2 FQGNSA. The V gene lost 5 bases and the J gene lost 5 bases, with 12 bases spanning the gap. The CDR3 extends over 14 amino acids. Here the CDR3 DNA reads TGTGCCAGCAGCCCAGAGGTGGGGAATGAAAAACTGTTTTTT. It is translated as CASSPEVGNEKLFF.

Note on this clone: One end of the junction does not line up with germline, which may come from a read error. The chain combines TRBV28 with TRBJ1-5, with D possibly being TRBD1 (6 bases). Germline CDR1 is MDHEN and CDR2 is SYDVKM. This CDR3 is built from 15 residues. In DNA, the CDR3 is TGCGCCGTGGAATCAAGGGGGTCAGGCAATCAGCCCCAGCATTTT. Protein: CAVESRGSGNQPQHF.